The source of this TCR beta chain is a study of blood T cell repertoires in COVID-19. Study overall: Acute and convalescent COVID-19 specimens originated in the United States, Italy and Spain. In each case, the material was cDNA or gDNA derived from T cells, B-cell-depleted T cells, or PBMCs.

The CDR3 contains 16 residues. The V end lost 0 bases, the J end lost 4 bases, and 10 bases lay between the germline ends. Germline values: CDR1 MNHEY, CDR2 SVGAGI. Original processing notes: Estimation of nucleated cell counts relied on the amplification of reference gene primers. Data came from immunoSEQ multiplex PCR; TCRdb stores just in-frame clones and leaves some out. V and J calls and clone size are copied from that table; D and trimming were computed from the DNA. The profile shows over 600,000 clones, 85% to 90% of them singletons. This clone was recorded only once. Sequencing used peripheral blood. The receptor was isolated from a woman in her late teens or twenties with acute or convalescent COVID-19. This chain joins TRBV6-5 and TRBJ2-6, with D unresolved. The CDR3 is CASSYSSGAGANVLTF. For the CDR3, the DNA is TGTGCCAGCAGTTACTCGAGTGGTGCCGGGGCCAACGTCCTGACTTTC.